Listed here are 21 T cell receptor beta chains from one sample, sequenced in a study of T-cell memory formation after mild COVID-19. TCRdb re-analysed the 5' RACE reads in MiXCR, keeping a single row per CDR3 protein. Found here are hundreds of thousands of distinct CDR3 sequences, around 20% of them singletons; the top ten hold 9.5% to 15%. The sample consisted of PBMCs or a T cell subset sorted from them (not recorded which). These receptors came from an adult woman who had mild COVID-19 (a few samples of this study predate the infection). Cell type and time point are not known.

The rearrangement uses TRBV20-1 and TRBJ1-2; 7 bases are a match to TRBD1. The V gene's germline CDR1 is DFQATT and CDR2 SNEGSKA (reference sequence). The CDR3 totals 13 residues. V lost 5 bases, J lost 6 bases, and 9 bases stayed unmatched. As DNA, the CDR3 is TGCAGTGCTTTGACAGGGTCGTACCATGGCTACACCTTC. It specifies CSALTGSYHGYTF.

This rearrangement joins TRBV4-1 to TRBJ2-5; 9 nucleotides align to TRBD2. CDR3 length: 16 residues. Germline trimming cut 1 base from V and 5 bases from J; bases unmatched to any gene: 8. Germline V gene lookup returns CDR1 MGHRA and CDR2 YSYEKL. The CDR3 coding sequence is TGCGCCAGCAGCCAAGTTCGAGCGGGGGGCGGGGAGACCCAGTACTTC. Its translation: CASSQVRAGGGETQYF.

This clonotype showed up just a few times. The chain couples TRBV29-1 to TRBJ2-1; 7 positions agree with TRBD1. The CDR3 totals 14 residues. CDR1 and CDR2 from the germline V gene are SQVTM and ANQGSEA. The ends lost 7 bases at V and 1 base at J; junction bases unmatched: 7. Here the CDR3 reads CSGTTGVSYNEQFF. In DNA form, the CDR3 reads TGCAGCGGCACAACAGGGGTGTCCTACAATGAGCAGTTCTTC.

This clonotype was seen repeatedly, ten times or more. Here the CDR3 reads CASSFSTSSYEQYF. The DNA of the CDR3 is TGTGCCAGCAGCTTCTCGACAAGCTCCTACGAGCAGTACTTC. The chain joins TRBV7-9 to TRBJ2-7; no clear D. V lost 3 bases and J 0 bases, leaving 9 bases between the germline ends. There are 14 residues in the CDR3. The germline V gene encodes CDR1 SEHNR and CDR2 FQNEAQ (reference sequence).

This clonotype was picked up a small number of times. This chain uses TRBV10-3 with TRBJ2-7; D gene uncertain. The V end was cut by 5 bases, the J end by 1 base, with 15 bases between. CDR1 and CDR2 (germline): ENHRY, SYGVKD. The CDR3 consists of 15 residues. CDR3 nucleotide sequence: TGTGCCATCAGTCCCGGGCCCAGATTATCCTACGAGCAGTACTTC. This sequence encodes CAISPGPRLSYEQYF.

In its sample, this clonotype was seen a few times. CDR3 sequence reads: CSGYAGSSYNEQFF. The CDR3 DNA sequence: TGCAGTGGCTATGCCGGGAGCTCCTACAATGAGCAGTTCTTC. V gene TRBV20-1 combines with J gene TRBJ2-1, with D tentatively TRBD2 (6 bases). Germline V gene data show CDR1 as DFQATT and CDR2 as SNEGSKA (reference sequence). Trimming pared 7 bases from V and 0 bases from J, leaving 13 bases between. This CDR3 is 14 amino acids long.

The rearrangement links TRBV12-3 or TRBV12-4 to TRBJ2-7; 10 positions agree with TRBD2. The CDR3 spans 14 residues. V gave up 5 bases and J gave up 3 bases; unmatched junction bases: 4. The CDR3 bases are TGTGCCAGCAGTACAACTAGCGGGATCTACGAGCAGTACTTC. Its protein product is CASSTTSGIYEQYF.

The rearrangement links TRBV7-2 to TRBJ2-1; 10 bases are a match to TRBD2. The CDR3 loop spans 17 amino acids. Unmatched junction bases numbered 11, after V lost 2 bases and J lost 7 bases. In germline, CDR1 is SGHTA, CDR2 FQGNSA. The CDR3 sequence: CASSLQASGRTGNEQFF. CDR3 sequence (DNA): TGTGCCAGCAGCTTACAAGCTAGCGGGAGAACTGGAAATGAGCAGTTCTTC.

This clonotype was seen a handful of times. The chain links TRBV5-1 to TRBJ2-7; 12 bases are shared with TRBD2. The CDR3 spans 15 residues. Germline lookup yields CDR1 SGHRS and CDR2 YFSETQ. Trimming cost V 6 bases and J 1 base; bases outside gene matches: 5. The CDR3 coding sequence is TGCGCCAGCATGGTTGGACTAGCGGGGTCCTACGAGCAGTACTTC. It specifies CASMVGLAGSYEQYF.

V is TRBV3-1 and J is TRBJ1-1; D not certain. V was clipped by 1 base and J by 1 base, with 4 bases between them. The CDR3 runs to 13 residues. Germline loops: CDR1 LGHDT, CDR2 YNNKEL (reference sequence). CDR3 amino acids: CASSQAPNTEAFF. The DNA for the CDR3 is TGTGCCAGCAGCCAAGCCCCGAACACTGAAGCTTTCTTT.

The rearrangement uses TRBV7-3 and TRBJ2-1; D is perhaps TRBD1 or TRBD2 (5 bases each). This CDR3 has 13 residues. Germline V CDR1 and CDR2: SGHTA, FQGTGA. Trimming removed 3 bases from V and 9 bases from J, with 12 bases in between. CDR3 bases: TGTGCCAGCAGCTTGCGAGGGGTAGGTGAGCAGTTCTTC. This encodes CASSLRGVGEQFF.

This clonotype was counted many times. The chain employs TRBV5-1 and TRBJ2-7; D possibly uses TRBD1 or TRBD2 (6 bases each). The CDR3 sequence is 16 residues long. V lost 4 bases, J lost 2 bases, and 19 bases lay in between. Per germline, CDR1 SGHRS and CDR2 YFSETQ. CDR3 in DNA: TGCGCCAGCAGCCCCCAGGGGCGGGACGCCGCCTACGAGCAGTACTTC. It is translated as CASSPQGRDAAYEQYF.

The chain combines TRBV12-3 or TRBV12-4 with TRBJ2-5, with 9 bases lining up with TRBD2. Losses at the gene ends were 7 bases for V and 4 bases for J; bases not matched to a gene: 10. This CDR3 is built from 15 residues. CDR3 sequence: CASNLSGSRGETQYF. As DNA, the CDR3 is TGTGCCAGCAATCTTAGCGGGAGCCGGGGAGAGACCCAGTACTTC.

V gene TRBV20-1 combines with J gene TRBJ1-2; D unclear. Trimming removed 3 bases from V and 0 bases from J, with 8 bases in between. Germline loops: CDR1 DFQATT, CDR2 SNEGSKA (reference sequence). The CDR3 runs 13 residues. The CDR3 spells CSASLRTNYGYTF. DNA for the CDR3: TGCAGTGCTAGCCTCCGGACTAACTATGGCTACACCTTC.

This sequence joins TRBV24-1 and TRBJ2-1, with 11 bases fitting TRBD2. V was pared by 5 bases and J by 7 bases, with 9 bases of the junction left unmatched. From germline, CDR1 is KGHDR and CDR2 SFDVKD. The CDR3 runs 16 residues. The CDR3 nucleotides read TGTGCCACCAGTGCCCATAGCGGGGGGGCGGGTAATGAGCAGTTCTTC. It specifies CATSAHSGGAGNEQFF.

The J gene is TRBJ1-1, the V gene TRBV7-6; TRBD1 might be the D (6 bases). This CDR3 comprises 13 residues. Germline V lookup: CDR1 SGHVS, CDR2 FNYEAQ. Between the trimmed V and J ends, which lost 5 bases and 7 bases, there was a span of 14 bases. In DNA, the CDR3 is TGTGCCAGCAGCCCGGGGGGGGCGCATGAAGCTTTCTTT. It translates to CASSPGGAHEAFF. Full variable domain (remainder filled in from reference TRBV7-6 and TRBJ1-1): GAGVSQSPRYKVTKRGQDVALRCDPISGHVSLYWYRQALGQGPEFLTYFNYEAQQDKSGLPNDRFSAERPEGSISTLTIQRTEQRDSAMYRCASSPGGAHEAFFGQGTRLTVV.

This chain uses TRBV29-1 with TRBJ1-1; D perhaps matches TRBD1 (5 bases). CDR3 length: 15 residues. The germline V gene encodes CDR1 SQVTM and CDR2 ANQGSEA. V shed 4 bases and J shed 3 bases, with 18 bases lying between them. CDR3 sequence reads: CSVGEGMDVDTEAFF. Written as DNA, the CDR3 is TGCAGCGTTGGAGAGGGGATGGATGTAGACACTGAAGCTTTCTTT. Full variable domain (remainder filled in from reference TRBV29-1 and TRBJ1-1): SAVISQKPSRDICQRGTSLTIQCQVDSQVTMMFWYRQQPGQSLTLIATANQGSEATYESGFVIDKFPISRPNLTFSTLTVSNMSPEDSSIYLCSVGEGMDVDTEAFFGQGTRLTVV.

This rearrangement joins TRBV4-3 to TRBJ1-5; D unclear. The V gene lost 0 bases and the J gene lost 4 bases, with 16 bases spanning the gap. CDR1 LGHNA and CDR2 YSLEER come from the germline V gene. The CDR3 covers 17 residues. CDR3 nucleotides: TGCGCCAGCAGCCAAGACTGGTGGAGGGTTGGAAATCAGCCCCAGCATTTT. Translation: CASSQDWWRVGNQPQHF.

This clonotype was recorded once. The CDR3 coding sequence is TGCGCCAGCCGGAGGGGTCTTAGCTCCTACGAGCAGTACTTC. Translation: CASRRGLSSYEQYF. The V gene is TRBV5-1, the J gene TRBJ2-7; D perhaps matches TRBD2 (6 bases). CDR1 is SGHRS and CDR2 is YFSETQ in the germline V gene. This CDR3 is built from 14 residues. V lost 7 bases to trimming and J lost 0 bases, with 14 bases between them.

There are a few counts of this clonotype. The chain is built from TRBV27 and TRBJ1-1; 9 bases map to TRBD1. V lost 6 bases, J lost 5 bases, and 7 bases stayed unmatched. The CDR3 length is 14 residues. Germline lookup yields CDR1 MNHEY and CDR2 SMNVEV (reference sequence). The CDR3 loop reads CASSILGTGTEAFF. In nucleotides, the CDR3 is TGTGCCAGCAGCATACTCGGGACAGGGACTGAAGCTTTCTTT.

This clonotype has just a few counts. The V call is TRBV7-8, the J call TRBJ1-2; D unresolved. Trimming removed 5 bases from V and 2 bases from J, with 21 bases in between. The CDR3 covers 17 residues. CDR1 is SGHVS and CDR2 is FQNEAQ in the germline V gene. CDR3 bases: TGTGCCAGCAGCCTAGAATCCTTCGGACTGGGGAACTATGGCTACACCTTC. The encoded protein is CASSLESFGLGNYGYTF.